A single sample is the source of the 30 T cell receptor beta chains below, sequenced in a study of cytomegalovirus exposure and HLA in healthy donors. 60 Vbeta and 13 Jbeta primers were used in PCR. Data came from immunoSEQ multiplex PCR; TCRdb stores just in-frame clones and leaves some out. The top ten clones hold 1% of a sample with some 200,000 clones, about 89% of them seen once. The sequenced sample was PBMCs. Receptors were obtained from a woman aged 18-29 years in good health and CMV-seronegative.

The CDR3: CASSLGFRGNNQPQHF. Written as DNA, the CDR3 is TGTGCCAGCAGCTTAGGATTCAGGGGAAACAATCAGCCCCAGCATTTT. The rearrangement joins TRBV7-9 to TRBJ1-5, with D possibly TRBD1 on 6 matching bases. Per the germline V gene, CDR1 is SEHNR and CDR2 is FQNEAQ (reference sequence). The CDR3 is 16 residues long. Deletions cut 1 base from V and 3 bases from J, with 13 bases between. The full variable domain, rest sourced from reference TRBV7-9 and TRBJ1-5, is DTGVSQNPRHKITKRGQNVTFRCDPISEHNRLYWYRQTLGQGPEFLTYFQNEAQLEKSRLLSDRFSAERPKGSFSTLEIQRTEQGDSAMYLCASSLGFRGNNQPQHFGDGTRLSIL.

The chain joins TRBV4-3 to TRBJ2-6; perhaps TRBD2 as D (6 bases). Germline CDR1 and CDR2: LGHNA and YSLEER. This CDR3 is built from 17 residues. The V end was cut by 0 bases, the J end by 0 bases, with 9 bases between. Here the CDR3 DNA reads TGCGCCAGCAGCCAAGATAGTAGCGGCTCTGGGGCCAACGTCCTGACTTTC. Encoded protein: CASSQDSSGSGANVLTF.

V is TRBV5-1 and J is TRBJ2-5, with 11 bases fitting TRBD1. This CDR3 comprises 15 residues. V was pared by 4 bases and J by 5 bases, with 7 bases of the junction left unmatched. Germline CDR1 is SGHRS and CDR2 is YFSETQ. CDR3 protein: CASSPEGTGGETQYF. The CDR3 DNA reads as TGCGCCAGCAGCCCCGAGGGGACAGGGGGGGAGACCCAGTACTTC.

The chain has TRBV7-7 and TRBJ2-7, with D possibly being TRBD2 (5 bases). Germline CDR1 and CDR2: SSHAT and FNYEAQ (reference sequence). The CDR3 length is 15 residues. Trimming stripped 1 base from V and 1 base from J, with 11 bases between. This CDR3 reads CASSLGSGPSYEQYF. CDR3 DNA sequence: TGTGCCAGCAGCTTAGGAAGCGGACCATCCTACGAGCAGTACTTC.

The chain has TRBV18 and TRBJ1-5, with D possibly TRBD1 on 5 matching bases. Trimming took off 2 bases at V and 7 bases at J, with 9 bases between the two ends. CDR1 is KGHSH, CDR2 LQKENI, per germline. The CDR3 covers 13 residues. The CDR3 loop reads CASSPAGVQPQHF. CDR3 nucleotide sequence: TGTGCCAGCTCACCAGCGGGGGTACAGCCCCAGCATTTT.

This sequence joins TRBV6-6 and TRBJ2-7, with 7 bases lining up with TRBD1. CDR1 MNHNY and CDR2 SVGAGI come from the germline V gene (reference sequence). This CDR3 contains 13 residues. V lost 5 bases and J lost 4; bases outside the gene matches: 5. The chain's CDR3 is CASSPGDSYEQYF. The CDR3 DNA is TGTGCCAGCAGTCCAGGGGACAGTTACGAGCAGTACTTC.

This chain uses TRBV7-9 with TRBJ2-2; 10 nucleotides line up with TRBD1. The V and J ends lost 4 bases and 4 bases, in that order; junction bases with no gene match: 15. This CDR3 is built from 19 residues. Germline assignment: CDR1 SEHNR and CDR2 FQNEAQ (reference sequence). As DNA, the CDR3 is TGTGCCAGCAGCTCGGGTCCGGGACAGGGGCGAATCTCCACCGGGGAGCTGTTTTTT. This sequence encodes CASSSGPGQGRISTGELFF.

The chain combines TRBV7-3 with TRBJ2-7, with D possibly matching TRBD1 (5 bases). Trimming removed 2 bases from V and 3 bases from J, with 14 bases in between. This CDR3 contains 15 residues. The germline gives CDR1 SGHTA, CDR2 FQGTGA. In nucleotides, the CDR3 is TGTGCCAGCAGCTTAGGTCAGGGTGTTGACTACGAGCAGTACTTC. As protein: CASSLGQGVDYEQYF.

The chain combines TRBV19 with TRBJ2-2; 8 bases are shared with TRBD1. Germline loops: CDR1 LNHDA, CDR2 SQIVND (reference sequence). J gave up 7 bases and V 1 base, and 5 bases lay outside the gene matches. This CDR3 comprises 15 residues. The CDR3 sequence: CASSIGQGFSGELFF. CDR3 DNA sequence: TGTGCCAGTAGTATAGGACAGGGGTTTAGCGGGGAGCTGTTTTTT.

This chain uses TRBV14 with TRBJ1-1, with D unresolved. With 2 bases removed from V and 0 bases from J, the gap between germline ends came to 10 bases. The germline V gene encodes CDR1 SGHDN and CDR2 FVKESK. The CDR3 runs 15 residues. The DNA of the CDR3 is TGTGCCAGCAGCCAACCAGGAACAATGAACACTGAAGCTTTCTTT. Translated: CASSQPGTMNTEAFF.

The V gene is TRBV4-3, the J gene TRBJ1-5, with D maybe TRBD1 (5 bases). The CDR3 runs to 14 residues. V lost 0 bases, J lost 7 bases, and 10 bases lay in between. From germline, CDR1 is LGHNA and CDR2 YSLEER. The CDR3 DNA is TGCGCCAGCAGCCAAGATCGGGGGTTCCAGCCCCAGCATTTT. Translated, it gives CASSQDRGFQPQHF.

This clone was seen a single time. The chain employs TRBV5-1 and TRBJ2-3, with TRBD2 matching 12 bases. The CDR3 totals 20 residues. Germline CDR1 SGHRS, CDR2 YFSETQ. V was pared by 0 bases and J by 3 bases, with 14 bases of the junction left unmatched. CDR3 sequence (DNA): TGCGCCAGCAGCTTGGGGCAGGGAGCCAGACTAGCGGGAGCGACAGATACGCAGTATTTT. Amino acid sequence: CASSLGQGARLAGATDTQYF.

The chain joins TRBV6-6 to TRBJ2-4; 9 bases fit TRBD1. V dropped 0 bases and J dropped 6; count of bases not matched to a gene: 6. Germline loops: CDR1 MNHNY, CDR2 SVGAGI (reference sequence). This CDR3 contains 16 residues. The CDR3 DNA reads as TGTGCCAGCAGTTACTCGGACAGGGGTGGGGGAAACATTCAGTACTTC. Translated, it gives CASSYSDRGGGNIQYF.

The chain carries TRBV15 and TRBJ1-4; 7 bases map to TRBD1. CDR3 size: 14 residues. CDR1 and CDR2 from the germline V gene are LNHNV and YYDKDF (reference sequence). The V gene end was trimmed by 4 bases and the J gene end by 8 bases; junction bases not matched to a gene: 7. The CDR3 DNA reads as TGTGCCACCAGCATTTCAGGGGGAAGCGAAAAACTGTTTTTT. Amino acids: CATSISGGSEKLFF.

This CDR3 is CASSWGGNEQYF. The CDR3 bases are TGTGCCAGCAGCTGGGGGGGCAACGAGCAGTACTTC. This chain links TRBV7-9 with TRBJ2-7; D is perhaps TRBD2 (7 bases). Germline lookup yields CDR1 SEHNR and CDR2 FQNEAQ (reference sequence). The CDR3 length is 12 residues. Trimming took 4 bases from V and 5 from J, leaving 9 bases between them. Full variable domain (missing parts from reference TRBV7-9 and TRBJ2-7): DTGVSQNPRHKITKRGQNVTFRCDPISEHNRLYWYRQTLGQGPEFLTYFQNEAQLEKSRLLSDRFSAERPKGSFSTLEIQRTEQGDSAMYLCASSWGGNEQYFGPGTRLTVT.

The chain combines TRBV4-1 with TRBJ2-7; a possible D gene is TRBD1 (6 bases). Trimming removed 3 bases at V and 5 bases at J, with 17 bases between. Germline V lookup: CDR1 MGHRA, CDR2 YSYEKL. The CDR3 has 15 amino acids. The CDR3 reads CASSHPRGRADEQYF. The CDR3 nucleotides are TGCGCCAGCAGCCACCCCAGGGGCAGGGCCGACGAGCAGTACTTC.

The chain recombines TRBV4-3 with TRBJ1-3, with 7 positions matching TRBD1. Germline CDR1 LGHNA, CDR2 YSLEER. V lost 5 bases to trimming and J lost 2 bases; unmatched junction nucleotides: 12. The CDR3 totals 17 residues. The CDR3 region has the DNA TGCGCCAGCAGCTTACGACAGGGCCCCTCAACTGGAAACACCATATATTTT. This sequence encodes CASSLRQGPSTGNTIYF.

The rearrangement links TRBV7-9 to TRBJ2-5, with a tentative D call TRBD2 (6 bases). The CDR3 spans 15 residues. CDR1 is SEHNR and CDR2 is FQNEAQ in the germline V gene (reference sequence). The ends were cut back, 2 bases at V and 2 bases at J, with 12 bases in the middle. The CDR3 here is CASSLTIAEQETQYF. The CDR3 nucleotides are TGTGCCAGCAGCTTAACCATAGCGGAGCAAGAGACCCAGTACTTC.

This clone occurred once. The J gene is TRBJ2-3, the V gene TRBV11-2; TRBD2 agrees at 11 bases. The CDR3 is 20 amino acids. Germline CDR1 and CDR2: SGHAT and FQNNGV. The ends lost 0 bases at V and 1 base at J; junction bases unmatched: 12. CDR3 sequence reads: CASSLDSLAGVSEGTDTQYF. The CDR3, as DNA: TGTGCCAGCAGCTTAGACTCACTAGCGGGAGTGAGTGAGGGCACAGATACGCAGTATTTT.

The gene calls are TRBV21-1 and TRBJ1-1; no check of the table's D call, TRBD1, against the DNA was made. TRBV21-1 is flagged as a pseudogene. The length of the CDR3 is 14 residues. The CDR3 nucleotides read TGTGCCAGCAGCAAAGGCAGAATGAACACTGAAGCTTTCTTT. Translation: CASSKGRMNTEAFF.

This clone occurred once. V is TRBV13 and J is TRBJ1-6; D gene ambiguous. The CDR3 extends over 14 amino acids. V lost 2 bases, J lost 8 bases, and 10 bases lay in between. Looked up from germline, CDR1 is PRHDT and CDR2 is FYEKMQ (reference sequence). The DNA for the CDR3 is TGTGCCAGCAGCTTAAAGTACCCGGATTCACCCCTCCACTTT. Translation gives CASSLKYPDSPLHF.

This clone was detected only a few times. V and J are TRBV5-1 and TRBJ2-7; the match to TRBD2 covers 9 bases. Germline CDR1 reads SGHRS; CDR2 reads YFSETQ. The V and J ends lost 6 bases and 5 bases, in that order; junction bases with no gene match: 9. There are 14 residues in the CDR3. CDR3 DNA sequence: TGCGCCAGCAAGTCGAGCGGGGGGTTTGACGAGCAGTACTTC. This encodes CASKSSGGFDEQYF.

J is TRBJ2-1 and V is TRBV7-2; 9 positions match TRBD1. The CDR3 loop spans 14 amino acids. Germline lookup yields CDR1 SGHTA and CDR2 FQGNSA. The V gene end was trimmed by 3 bases and the J gene end by 9 bases; junction bases not matched to a gene: 6. As DNA, the CDR3 is TGTGCCAGCAGCTTGGGACAGGGTCGGGGTGAGCAGTTCTTC. It translates to CASSLGQGRGEQFF.

V is TRBV6-6 and J is TRBJ2-7; 8 bases agree with TRBD1. Trimming removed 6 bases from V and 12 bases from J; junction bases left unmatched: 7. The CDR3 contains 11 residues. CDR1 and CDR2 from the germline V gene are MNHNY and SVGAGI (reference sequence). For the CDR3, the DNA is TGTGCCAGCAGCGAGCAGGGACAGGCGTACTTC. Amino acid sequence: CASSEQGQAYF.

The rearrangement uses TRBV6-5 and TRBJ2-1, with 8 bases fitting TRBD2. After removal of 0 bases from V and 8 bases from J, the junction contained 3 bases not matched to a gene. This CDR3 has 14 residues. The germline V gene encodes CDR1 MNHEY and CDR2 SVGAGI. This CDR3 is CASSYSAGVHEQFF. The CDR3 bases are TGTGCCAGCAGTTACTCAGCGGGAGTCCATGAGCAGTTCTTC.

The gene calls are TRBV7-9 and TRBJ2-3, with 9 bases identical to TRBD1. The trim removed 0 bases at V and 3 bases at J, leaving 1 base unmatched. This CDR3 comprises 15 residues. Germline V gives CDR1 SEHNR, CDR2 FQNEAQ (reference sequence). The CDR3 DNA sequence: TGTGCCAGCAGCTTAGCACAGGGGGCAACAGATACGCAGTATTTT. Translated: CASSLAQGATDTQYF.

The chain combines TRBV2 with TRBJ2-7; 10 bases fit TRBD2. With 7 bases clipped from V and 1 base from J, the junction kept 1 base outside the gene matches. The V gene's germline CDR1 is SNHLY and CDR2 FYNNEI. The CDR3 sequence is 13 residues long. The chain's CDR3 is CASKRGGSYEQYF. In nucleotides, the CDR3 is TGTGCCAGCAAGCGGGGGGGATCCTACGAGCAGTACTTC.

This clone was detected once. This sequence joins TRBV5-4 and TRBJ2-7; TRBD1 might be the D (5 bases). Trimming took 2 bases from V and 3 from J, leaving 9 bases between them. Germline V gene sequence: CDR1 SGHNT, CDR2 YYREEE (reference sequence). CDR3 length equals 13 residues. The CDR3 DNA reads as TGTGCCAGCAGCTTTGGGGCGTACTACGAGCAGTACTTC. Amino acids: CASSFGAYYEQYF.

The chain joins TRBV7-2 to TRBJ2-3; 7 bases agree with TRBD1. The CDR3 contains 15 residues. The trim removed 2 bases at V and 5 bases at J, leaving 7 bases unmatched. CDR1 and CDR2 (germline): SGHTA, FQGNSA. The CDR3 reads CASSLRGRRGDTQYF. CDR3 sequence (DNA): TGTGCCAGCAGCTTAAGGGGGCGACGGGGAGATACGCAGTATTTT.

This clone was seen a single time. The genes are TRBV2 and TRBJ1-1; possible D gene TRBD1, 5 bases. The V and J ends lost 7 bases and 1 base respectively, with 10 bases between them. This CDR3 is built from 13 residues. In germline, CDR1 is SNHLY, CDR2 FYNNEI. The CDR3 coding sequence is TGTGCCAGCAACAGGATCACGAACACTGAAGCTTTCTTT. It specifies CASNRITNTEAFF.